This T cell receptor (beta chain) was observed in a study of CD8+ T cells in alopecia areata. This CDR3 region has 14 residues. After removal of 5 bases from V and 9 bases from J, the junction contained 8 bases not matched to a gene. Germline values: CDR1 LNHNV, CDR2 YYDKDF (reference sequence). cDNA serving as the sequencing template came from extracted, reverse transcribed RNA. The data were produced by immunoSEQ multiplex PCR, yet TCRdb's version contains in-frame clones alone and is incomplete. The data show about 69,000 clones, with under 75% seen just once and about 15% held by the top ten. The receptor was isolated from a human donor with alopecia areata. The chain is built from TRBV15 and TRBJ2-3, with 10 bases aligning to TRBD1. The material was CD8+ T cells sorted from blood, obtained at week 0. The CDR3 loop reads CATSGDRGVATQYF. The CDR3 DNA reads TGTGCCACCAGCGGGGACAGGGGAGTGGCCACGCAGTATTTT. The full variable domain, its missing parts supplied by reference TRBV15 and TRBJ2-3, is DAMVIQNPRYQVTQFGKPVTLSCSQTLNHNVMYWYQQKSSQAPKLLFHYYDKDFNNEADTPDNFQSRRPNTSFCFLDIRSPGLGDTAMYLCATSGDRGVATQYFGPGTRLTVL.